The 27 T cell receptor beta chains below come from one sample, sequenced in a study of tissue T cells after allogeneic stem cell transplantation. The data were produced by immunoSEQ multiplex PCR, yet TCRdb's version contains in-frame clones alone and is incomplete. The sample comprises 20,000 to 30,000 clones, 70% to 75% of which are singletons, and 6% to 8.5% rests with the top ten. The sequenced sample was tissue from the ileum, obtained at autopsy. The receptors were gathered from a female donor older than 55 with lung cancer.

This clone has more than one count but fewer than ten. The V gene is TRBV7-3, the J gene TRBJ2-7; D is unresolved. The V gene's germline CDR1 is SGHTA and CDR2 FQGTGA. The CDR3 contains 16 residues. V was pared by 2 bases and J by 0 bases, with 14 bases between. The CDR3 DNA reads TGTGCCAGCAGCTTATCGCCCGGGCAAAGCTCCTACGAGCAGTACTTC. It codes for CASSLSPGQSSYEQYF.

The gene calls are TRBV7-3 and TRBJ1-1; maybe TRBD1 (5 bases). CDR1 SGHTA and CDR2 FQGTGA come from the germline V gene. The CDR3 has 13 amino acids. V dropped 3 bases and J dropped 4 bases, with 9 bases sitting between them. The CDR3 region is CASSLGGGTEAFF. CDR3 sequence (DNA): TGTGCCAGCAGCTTGGGCGGGGGCACTGAAGCTTTCTTT.

The gene calls are TRBV7-8 and TRBJ2-6; no firm D call. The CDR3 is 15 residues long. In germline, CDR1 is SGHVS, CDR2 FQNEAQ. The germline V and J ends were trimmed by 5 bases and 4 bases, with 12 bases remaining between them. CDR3 loop: CASSPRKTGANVLTF. The CDR3 bases are TGTGCCAGCAGCCCGCGGAAGACCGGGGCCAACGTCCTGACTTTC.

V is TRBV30 and J is TRBJ1-5; no definite D call. V was shortened by 0 bases and J by 5 bases, with 8 bases between the two germline ends. The CDR3 runs to 13 residues. Germline V gene data show CDR1 as GTSNPN and CDR2 as SVGIG (reference sequence). CDR3 DNA: TGTGCCTGGAGTGTTGGGCGTGATCAGCCCCAGCATTTT. Translated, it gives CAWSVGRDQPQHF.

This clone was seen just once. The chain has TRBV7-2 and TRBJ1-1; D perhaps matches TRBD1 (6 bases). Deletions cut 4 bases from V and 4 bases from J, with 13 bases between. This CDR3 has 14 residues. Germline CDR1 is SGHTA and CDR2 is FQGNSA. The CDR3 is CASSYTTGATEAFF. The CDR3 nucleotides read TGTGCCAGCAGCTACACCACGGGGGCCACTGAAGCTTTCTTT. The whole variable domain, filled in from reference TRBV7-2 and TRBJ1-1, reads GAGVSQSPSNKVTEKGKDVELRCDPISGHTALYWYRQSLGQGLEFLIYFQGNSAPDKSGLPSDRFSAERTGGSVSTLTIQRTQQEDSAVYLCASSYTTGATEAFFGQGTRLTVV.

The V call is TRBV25-1, the J call TRBJ2-7; 8 bases agree with TRBD2. J was trimmed by 1 base and V by 1 base; bases with no gene match: 3. Looked up from germline, CDR1 is MGHDK and CDR2 is SYGVNS. This CDR3 has 15 residues. Here the CDR3 reads CASSESGGASYEQYF. DNA for the CDR3: TGTGCCAGCAGTGAATCCGGGGGGGCATCCTACGAGCAGTACTTC.

This sequence joins TRBV11-3 and TRBJ1-1; 7 bases line up with TRBD1. This CDR3 comprises 15 residues. The germline V gene has CDR1 SGHNT and CDR2 YENEEA. The trim removed 10 bases at V and 0 bases at J, leaving 11 bases unmatched. CDR3 region: CATGDVQGMNTEAFF. The CDR3 DNA follows: TGTGCCACCGGGGATGTACAGGGGATGAACACTGAAGCTTTCTTT.

This chain joins TRBV7-9 and TRBJ1-3; D is undetermined. The length of the CDR3 is 15 residues. CDR1 and CDR2 from the germline V gene are SEHNR and FQNEAQ (reference sequence). The ends were cut back, 2 bases at V and 1 base at J, with 9 bases in the middle. The CDR3 nucleotides are TGTGCCAGCAGCTTATCCGGCAATTCTGGAAACACCATATATTTT. This translates into CASSLSGNSGNTIYF.

The V gene is TRBV3-1 (or the pseudogene TRBV3-2), the J gene TRBJ2-5; the D gene is possibly TRBD1 (5 bases). Trimming left V 0 bases short and J 2 bases short, with 13 bases between. The length of the CDR3 is 16 residues. Germline loops: CDR1 LGHDT, CDR2 YNNKEL (reference sequence). CDR3 in amino acids: CASSQDRGRDQETQYF. CDR3 nucleotides: TGTGCCAGCAGCCAAGATAGGGGCAGGGATCAAGAGACCCAGTACTTC.

Only a few counts were recorded for this clone. The CDR3 region is CASSYPAGGGPNEQYF. The CDR3 DNA reads TGTGCCAGCAGTTATCCGGCGGGTGGGGGCCCCAACGAGCAGTACTTC. V usage is TRBV6-5 and J usage is TRBJ2-7, with D tentatively TRBD1 (6 bases). The CDR3 sequence is 16 residues long. The germline V gene has CDR1 MNHEY and CDR2 SVGAGI. Trimming removed 3 bases from V and 5 bases from J, with 20 bases in between.

The gene calls are TRBV11-1 and TRBJ1-2; D is unresolved. This CDR3 has 13 residues. From germline, CDR1 is SGHAT and CDR2 FQDESV (reference sequence). The V gene lost 1 base and the J gene lost 5 bases, with 8 bases spanning the gap. CDR3 residues: CASSLGQPYGYTF. The CDR3 coding sequence is TGTGCCAGCAGCTTAGGGCAGCCTTATGGCTACACCTTC.

This clone counts as medium-sized. V is TRBV3-1 (or the pseudogene TRBV3-2) and J is TRBJ1-3, with no clear D. Germline CDR1 LGHDT, CDR2 YNNKEL (reference sequence). The ends were cut back, 4 bases at V and 4 bases at J, with 11 bases in the middle. The CDR3 length is 14 residues. In nucleotides, the CDR3 is TGTGCCAGCAGCCCTCTCAGAAACGGAAACACCATATATTTT. Protein sequence: CASSPLRNGNTIYF.

This clone showed up just a few times. This chain links TRBV3-1 (or the pseudogene TRBV3-2) with TRBJ1-1; TRBD1 agrees at 7 bases. Germline values: CDR1 LGHDT, CDR2 YNNKEL (reference sequence). Trimming at V came to 3 bases and at J to 5 bases, leaving 6 bases not matched to a gene. The CDR3 length is 14 residues. The CDR3 bases are TGTGCCAGCAGCCAGGGGACACAGGGGACTGAAGCTTTCTTT. This sequence encodes CASSQGTQGTEAFF.

The chain is built from TRBV13 and TRBJ2-5; 8 bases align to TRBD2. CDR3 length equals 15 residues. Germline trimming cut 3 bases from V and 5 bases from J; bases unmatched to any gene: 8. Germline V gives CDR1 PRHDT, CDR2 FYEKMQ (reference sequence). CDR3 amino acids: CASSLAGGAGETQYF. As DNA, the CDR3 is TGTGCCAGCAGCTTGGCCGGGGGGGCCGGGGAGACCCAGTACTTC.

This clone has just a few counts. V is TRBV28 and J is TRBJ1-6, with D uncertain. V was trimmed by 6 bases and J by 7 bases, leaving 16 bases between them. Looked up from germline, CDR1 is MDHEN and CDR2 is SYDVKM. The CDR3 runs to 15 residues. CDR3 loop: CASSPPDGMNSPLHF. The CDR3 DNA follows: TGTGCCAGCAGCCCGCCGGACGGGATGAATTCACCCCTCCACTTT. The entire variable domain, with the rest obtained from reference TRBV28 and TRBJ1-6, is as follows: DVKVTQSSRYLVKRTGEKVFLECVQDMDHENMFWYRQDPGLGLRLIYFSYDVKMKEKGDIPEGYSVSREKKERFSLILESASTNQTSMYLCASSPPDGMNSPLHFGNGTRLTVT.

This clone was seen only a few times. The chain is built from TRBV24-1 and TRBJ1-2, with a possible D match to TRBD1 (5 bases). Deletions cut 4 bases from V and 8 bases from J, with 10 bases between. Germline CDR1 is KGHDR and CDR2 is SFDVKD. The CDR3 is made up of 12 amino acids. This chain's CDR3 is CATSEQGEGYTF. The CDR3 DNA sequence: TGTGCCACCAGTGAGCAGGGAGAAGGCTACACCTTC.

The chain is built from TRBV24-1 and TRBJ2-5, with 12 bases fitting TRBD2. Germline assignment: CDR1 KGHDR and CDR2 SFDVKD. The junction had 11 bases not matched to a gene; V was cut back by 6 bases and J by 1 base. The CDR3 runs 18 residues. CDR3 loop: CATSRATSGRGLQETQYF. The CDR3 DNA is TGTGCCACCAGTCGGGCGACTAGCGGGAGAGGACTCCAAGAGACCCAGTACTTC.

This clone was observed a few times. The chain couples TRBV15 to TRBJ2-7, with 10 positions matching TRBD2. The ends lost 3 bases at V and 5 bases at J; junction bases unmatched: 10. This CDR3 spans 16 amino acids. The V gene's germline CDR1 is LNHNV and CDR2 YYDKDF (reference sequence). The CDR3 here is CATSRNLAGDFDEQYF. The CDR3 DNA sequence: TGTGCCACCAGCAGGAACCTAGCGGGAGATTTCGACGAGCAGTACTTC.

The chain carries TRBV27 and TRBJ1-2, with TRBD1 matching over 9 bases. Germline V gives CDR1 MNHEY, CDR2 SMNVEV (reference sequence). The CDR3 is 16 amino acids. Losses at the gene ends were 2 bases for V and 2 bases for J; bases not matched to a gene: 6. CDR3 sequence: CASSLDRDRDNYGYTF. In DNA, the CDR3 is TGTGCCAGCAGTTTAGATAGGGACAGGGACAACTATGGCTACACCTTC.

The CDR3 DNA reads TGTGCCAGCAGTATAACGGTCTCTGGGGCCAACGTCCTGACTTTC. Amino acid sequence: CASSITVSGANVLTF. V and J are TRBV6-5 and TRBJ2-6; no firm D call. Trimming stripped 5 bases from V and 0 bases from J, with 8 bases between. The CDR3 extends over 15 amino acids. Germline lookup yields CDR1 MNHEY and CDR2 SVGAGI.

This chain links TRBV7-2 with TRBJ2-1; 12 bases align to TRBD1. V lost 0 bases, J lost 6 bases, and 3 bases stayed unmatched. In germline, CDR1 is SGHTA, CDR2 FQGNSA. The CDR3 runs to 16 residues. The CDR3: CASSLAGTGGLNEQFF. The DNA of the CDR3 is TGTGCCAGCAGCTTAGCCGGGACAGGGGGCCTCAATGAGCAGTTCTTC.

This chain uses TRBV5-6 with TRBJ2-1; D is uncertain. The length of the CDR3 is 12 residues. V was pared by 1 base and J by 5 bases, with 4 bases between. Germline V lookup: CDR1 SGHDT, CDR2 YYEEEE. The CDR3 nucleotides read TGTGCCAGCAGCTTGCCGGACAATGAGCAGTTCTTC. It translates to CASSLPDNEQFF.

CDR3 in amino acids: CASSVIVTSGGIRTGELFF. CDR3 DNA: TGTGCCAGCAGCGTAATTGTCACTAGCGGGGGAATCCGAACCGGGGAGCTGTTTTTT. The chain joins TRBV9 to TRBJ2-2; 11 bases match TRBD2. CDR1 and CDR2 from the germline V gene are SGDLS and YYNGEE. The CDR3 sequence is 19 residues long. J was trimmed by 5 bases and V by 1 base; bases with no gene match: 13. The full variable domain, with the rest looked up from reference TRBV9 and TRBJ2-2, is DSGVTQTPKHLITATGQRVTLRCSPRSGDLSVYWYQQSLDQGLQFLIQYYNGEERAKGNILERFSAQQFPDLHSELNLSSLELGDSALYFCASSVIVTSGGIRTGELFFGEGSRLTVL.

This chain uses TRBV23-1 with TRBJ2-7, with D perhaps matching TRBD1 (6 bases). TRBV23-1 is an ORF; its function is uncertain. The CDR3 has 15 amino acids. V shed 6 bases and J shed 3 bases, with 18 bases lying between them. CDR3 sequence reads: CASRQIRDNGYEQYF. CDR3 DNA sequence: TGCGCCAGCAGACAGATTAGGGACAACGGCTACGAGCAGTACTTC.

This chain links TRBV6-5 with TRBJ2-5; TRBD2 aligns across 10 bases. The CDR3 has 15 residues. Germline CDR1 is MNHEY and CDR2 is SVGAGI. Trimming took 6 bases from V and 4 from J; bases not matched to a gene: 8. The CDR3 nucleotides are TGTGCCAGCAGCCCGAGCGGGAGGGCCATAGAGACCCAGTACTTC. It codes for CASSPSGRAIETQYF.

The rearrangement joins TRBV27 to TRBJ2-1, with TRBD1 matching over 9 bases. This CDR3 spans 15 amino acids. Trimming took 6 bases from V and 6 from J; bases not matched to a gene: 9. CDR1 MNHEY and CDR2 SMNVEV come from the germline V gene (reference sequence). The CDR3 protein is CASSAAGTGRNEQFF. The CDR3 nucleotides read TGTGCCAGCAGCGCCGCCGGGACAGGGCGCAATGAGCAGTTCTTC.

The rearrangement links TRBV18 to TRBJ1-1, with a tentative D call TRBD1 (6 bases). V shed 3 bases and J shed 7 bases, with 15 bases lying between them. The CDR3 has 14 residues. Looked up from germline, CDR1 is KGHSH and CDR2 is LQKENI. As DNA, the CDR3 is TGTGCCAGCTCACCCTATACGACAGGTAATGAAGCTTTCTTT. Its protein is CASSPYTTGNEAFF.